This T cell receptor beta chain is drawn from a study of T cells in narcolepsy (dated by TCRdb to the late 2010s). Notes on the research overall: Healthy control donors were enrolled in the study alongside patients who had narcolepsy type 1 or type 2 (NT1, NT2). To look for autoreactive T cells in narcolepsy patients that target self-antigens of hypocretin neurons (hypocretin, TRIB2), the study used TCR Vbeta sequencing to follow clonotypes in blood and CSF.

The method was the immunoSEQ multiplex PCR assay. TCRdb mirrors the immuneACCESS table, restricted to in-frame sequences. Some clones are absent from its copies; in checked studies, under half trace to an unresolved V gene, and the reason for the others is unknown. The sample yields about 35,000 clones; about 85% were counted once. Jointly, the top ten make up around 1% of the sample. Study-level results and caveats: HCRT-specific and TRIB2-specific autoreactive clonotypes were highlighted in plots that compared CD4+ T cell clonotypes in CSF versus blood from the same patient. Some blood memory CD4+ repertoires from patients and controls contained no sequences matching autoreactive T cell clones. Patients and controls had comparable numbers of sequenced blood memory CD4+ clonotypes, averaging about 40,000 and 33,000, respectively. According to the report, autoreactive clonotypes were detected serially in the blood of the same patients and of different patients, but not in healthy controls.

For TCR Vbeta sequencing, memory CD4+ T cells were sorted ex vivo from the peripheral blood of both healthy controls and narcolepsy patients. Concerning this clone itself: Its antigen remains undetermined. No much larger clonotype is one base removed from it; base qualities were not supplied.

Trimming leaves V shorter by 3 bases and J shorter by 2 bases, with the junction holding 11 bases beyond the gene matches. CDR3 length: 18 amino acids, cysteine to phenylalanine. The read is trimmed to its CDR3 DNA, 54 bases read in frame from base 1. From a lookup of the germline V gene, CDR1 and CDR2 are MGHRA and YSYEKL. This receptor was taken from a human donor in good health. The sequenced material came from memory (CD45RA-) CD4+ T cells from blood. In the paper's terms, the cell subset or site label means: memory T cells sorted ex vivo from peripheral blood. This chain is built from TRBV4-1 and TRBJ2-7; TRBD2 fits 12 bases in the junction. The base sequence is TGCGCCAGCAGCCAGCTACTTGGACTAGCGGGGACCCCCTACGAGCAGTACTTC. It translates to CASSQLLGLAGTPYEQYF.